This passage covers 25 T cell receptor beta chains from one sample sequenced in a study of cytomegalovirus exposure and HLA in healthy donors. TCRdb keeps only in-frame clones here, not all; method: immunoSEQ multiplex PCR. Here the sample spans 120,000 to 150,000 clones, roughly 89% being singletons. Sequenced material: PBMCs. The source of these receptors is a young man in good health and CMV-seropositive.

V usage is TRBV6-6 and J usage is TRBJ1-5; tentatively, D is TRBD1 (5 bases). The CDR3 consists of 13 residues. V lost 8 bases to trimming and J lost 3 bases, with 11 bases between them. Germline lookup yields CDR1 MNHNY and CDR2 SVGAGI (reference sequence). CDR3 protein: CASRGTLNQPQHF. CDR3 nucleotide sequence: TGTGCCAGCCGGGGGACCCTCAATCAGCCCCAGCATTTT.

The rearrangement joins TRBV9 to TRBJ2-2, with TRBD1 matching 11 bases. V dropped 4 bases and J dropped 7; count of bases not matched to a gene: 3. This CDR3 is built from 14 residues. Germline CDR1 reads SGDLS; CDR2 reads YYNGEE. The CDR3 loop reads CASSSGQGDGELFF. The CDR3 DNA follows: TGTGCCAGCAGCTCGGGACAGGGGGACGGGGAGCTGTTTTTT.

The chain is built from TRBV6-6 and TRBJ2-7; 8 bases agree with TRBD2. Per the germline V gene, CDR1 is MNHNY and CDR2 is SVGAGI (reference sequence). V shed 0 bases, J shed 0 bases, and the junction held 1 base outside the gene matches. The CDR3 totals 15 residues. The CDR3, as DNA: TGTGCCAGCAGTTACTCGAGCGGGAGCTCCTACGAGCAGTACTTC. Protein product: CASSYSSGSSYEQYF.

V usage is TRBV6-5 and J usage is TRBJ2-7, with TRBD2 matching over 7 bases. In germline, CDR1 is MNHEY, CDR2 SVGAGI. V lost 3 bases to trimming and J lost 4 bases; unmatched junction nucleotides: 9. This CDR3 spans 15 amino acids. CDR3 amino acids: CASSYGNGEGYEQYF. The CDR3 DNA sequence: TGTGCCAGCAGTTATGGTAACGGGGAGGGGTACGAGCAGTACTTC.

V gene TRBV5-4 combines with J gene TRBJ2-7; D may be TRBD1 (5 bases). The CDR3 sequence is 13 residues long. The germline CDR1 and CDR2 sequences are SGHNT and YYREEE (reference sequence). V lost 0 bases and J 13 bases, leaving 17 bases between the germline ends. The DNA of the CDR3 is TGTGCCAGCAGCTTGGATTCAAGCGCAGGGCCCTACTTC. Protein product: CASSLDSSAGPYF.

The chain recombines TRBV6-6 with TRBJ2-1; D not resolved. The germline V gene has CDR1 MNHNY and CDR2 SVGAGI (reference sequence). V lost 7 bases and J lost 10, with 26 bases in between. The CDR3 loop spans 16 amino acids. CDR3 DNA sequence: TGTGCCAGCATTCTACAGCTATCCGCCCCTAATATAGAGCAGTTCTTC. It is translated as CASILQLSAPNIEQFF.

This clone was observed a handful of times. The genes are TRBV9 and TRBJ1-3; TRBD1 matches at 8 bases. Germline V gene lookup returns CDR1 SGDLS and CDR2 YYNGEE. The length of the CDR3 is 17 residues. J lost 2 bases, V lost 0 bases, and 7 bases had no gene match. The CDR3 here is CASSVAISDRAGNTIYF. CDR3 bases: TGTGCCAGCAGCGTAGCTATCTCGGACAGGGCTGGAAACACCATATATTTT.

The rearrangement joins TRBV6-1 to TRBJ2-7; D is perhaps TRBD1 (6 bases). Germline values: CDR1 MNHNS, CDR2 SASEGT. V dropped 5 bases and J dropped 8 bases, with 19 bases sitting between them. The length of the CDR3 is 14 residues. CDR3 DNA: TGTGCCAGCAGTTATCTGGGGACACTTACGCAGCAGTACTTC. This codes for CASSYLGTLTQQYF.

The chain has TRBV10-1 and TRBJ2-2, with 8 nucleotides matching TRBD2. Looked up from germline, CDR1 is WNHNN and CDR2 is SYGVQD (reference sequence). With V trimmed by 3 bases and J by 4 bases, 4 bases remained unmatched. This CDR3 has 15 residues. The CDR3: CASSDGGRSTGELFF. In nucleotides, the CDR3 is TGCGCCAGCAGTGATGGCGGGAGGTCCACCGGGGAGCTGTTTTTT.

The chain joins TRBV9 to TRBJ1-4; 8 bases are a match to TRBD1. The CDR3 spans 16 residues. V was pared by 4 bases and J by 0 bases, with 5 bases of the junction left unmatched. Per the germline V gene, CDR1 is SGDLS and CDR2 is YYNGEE. CDR3 DNA: TGTGCCAGCAGCATTGGACAGGGAGCAACTAATGAAAAACTGTTTTTT. Amino acids: CASSIGQGATNEKLFF.

The chain uses TRBV6-1 and TRBJ1-1; no reliable D call. Trimming removed 8 bases at V and 1 base at J, with 11 bases between. Germline V gene lookup returns CDR1 MNHNS and CDR2 SASEGT. The CDR3 covers 13 residues. This CDR3 reads CASLNTANTEAFF. CDR3 bases: TGTGCCAGCTTAAATACAGCGAACACTGAAGCTTTCTTT.

V and J are TRBV29-1 and TRBJ2-1, with a weak D call TRBD1 (5 bases). Looked up from germline, CDR1 is SQVTM and CDR2 is ANQGSEA. CDR3 length equals 16 residues. V lost 1 base, J lost 0 bases, and 13 bases lay in between. As DNA, the CDR3 is TGCAGCGTTGAAGGAGAAGGGGCTTACTCCTACAATGAGCAGTTCTTC. Translated, it gives CSVEGEGAYSYNEQFF.

This clone was detected a few times. The V call is TRBV6-1, the J call TRBJ1-4; possible D gene TRBD1, 6 bases. Germline V gene data show CDR1 as MNHNS and CDR2 as SASEGT. Trimming removed 8 bases at V and 6 bases at J, with 16 bases between. This CDR3 is built from 14 residues. The CDR3 DNA reads as TGTGCCAGCGTGAGGAGACAGGAGGATGAAAAACTGTTTTTT. Translated, it gives CASVRRQEDEKLFF.

This clone was found a few times. The chain recombines TRBV6-1 with TRBJ1-1; possibly TRBD1 for D (6 bases). Germline loops: CDR1 MNHNS, CDR2 SASEGT. CDR3 length: 15 residues. V was clipped by 0 bases and J by 0 bases, with 8 bases between them. In nucleotides, the CDR3 is TGTGCCAGCAGTGAAGCAGGGACACTGAACACTGAAGCTTTCTTT. This translates into CASSEAGTLNTEAFF.

The CDR3 bases are TGCGCCAGCAGATGGGACAGATCCTACGAGCAGTACTTC. This sequence encodes CASRWDRSYEQYF. The gene calls are TRBV5-1 and TRBJ2-7; 7 positions agree with TRBD1. Germline CDR1 SGHRS, CDR2 YFSETQ. The CDR3 is 13 residues long. V was clipped by 5 bases and J by 1 base; unmatched bases: 3.

This clone was seen only once. The chain has TRBV7-9 and TRBJ1-1, with D possibly TRBD1 on 6 matching bases. The CDR3 runs to 14 residues. V shed 3 bases and J shed 1 base, with 9 bases lying between them. Germline V gene data show CDR1 as SEHNR and CDR2 as FQNEAQ (reference sequence). The CDR3 sequence is CASSLKQGNTEAFF. CDR3 DNA sequence: TGTGCCAGCAGCTTGAAACAGGGGAACACTGAAGCTTTCTTT. Drawing the rest from reference TRBV7-9 and TRBJ1-1, the complete variable domain is DTGVSQNPRHKITKRGQNVTFRCDPISEHNRLYWYRQTLGQGPEFLTYFQNEAQLEKSRLLSDRFSAERPKGSFSTLEIQRTEQGDSAMYLCASSLKQGNTEAFFGQGTRLTVV.

This clone was seen only a few times. The genes are TRBV6-4 and TRBJ2-2; 9 nucleotides line up with TRBD2. Germline V gene data show CDR1 as MRHNA and CDR2 as SNTAGT. V gave up 4 bases and J gave up 6 bases; unmatched junction bases: 6. This CDR3 spans 15 amino acids. The CDR3 loop is CASSGETSGPGELFF. Written as DNA, the CDR3 is TGTGCCAGCAGTGGCGAGACTAGCGGCCCCGGGGAGCTGTTTTTT.

A single count supports this clone. The rearrangement uses TRBV2 and TRBJ2-3, with 10 positions matching TRBD2. The germline CDR1 and CDR2 sequences are SNHLY and FYNNEI. V was pared by 5 bases and J by 5 bases, with 7 bases of the junction left unmatched. CDR3 size: 15 residues. The CDR3 region is CASSPTSGKIDTQYF. CDR3 DNA: TGTGCCAGCAGTCCCACTAGCGGGAAAATAGATACGCAGTATTTT.

The chain carries TRBV11-2 and TRBJ1-1; D might be TRBD1 (6 bases). Germline loops: CDR1 SGHAT, CDR2 FQNNGV. V was cut by 3 bases and J by 8 bases, with 22 bases left in between. This CDR3 is 16 amino acids long. CDR3 in amino acids: CASSFWGFSGADEAFF. The DNA of the CDR3 is TGTGCCAGCAGCTTCTGGGGGTTTTCAGGGGCCGACGAAGCTTTCTTT.

J is TRBJ1-1 and V is TRBV7-8; D is perhaps TRBD1 (6 bases). Germline-derived CDR1 and CDR2 are SGHVS and FQNEAQ. The CDR3 runs to 15 residues. Trimming removed 2 bases from V and 0 bases from J, with 10 bases in between. The CDR3, as DNA: TGTGCCAGCAGCTTACAGGGGTCAGTGAACACTGAAGCTTTCTTT. Amino acid sequence: CASSLQGSVNTEAFF.

The chain couples TRBV4-1 to TRBJ2-3; D gene uncertain. CDR1 and CDR2 (germline): MGHRA, YSYEKL. This CDR3 has 14 residues. With 0 bases removed from V and 6 bases from J, the gap between germline ends came to 10 bases. CDR3 sequence reads: CASSQDQSVDTQYF. In nucleotides, the CDR3 is TGCGCCAGCAGCCAAGACCAATCAGTGGATACGCAGTATTTT.

This rearrangement joins TRBV6-6 to TRBJ1-1, with 9 bases aligning to TRBD1. Germline CDR1 reads MNHNY; CDR2 reads SVGAGI (reference sequence). The CDR3 extends over 14 amino acids. J lost 5 bases, V lost 5 bases, and 6 bases had no gene match. The CDR3 protein is CASSGRDRVTEAFF. The CDR3 DNA reads TGTGCCAGCAGTGGGCGGGACAGGGTGACTGAAGCTTTCTTT.

The rearrangement joins TRBV28 to TRBJ1-3; 10 bases map to TRBD1. Per germline, CDR1 MDHEN and CDR2 SYDVKM. This CDR3 has 15 residues. The V and J ends lost 4 bases and 2 bases, in that order; junction bases with no gene match: 2. CDR3 DNA: TGTGCCAGCAGTTCCGGGACAGGGGCTGGAAACACCATATATTTT. Its protein is CASSSGTGAGNTIYF. Full variable domain (rest looked up from reference TRBV28 and TRBJ1-3): DVKVTQSSRYLVKRTGEKVFLECVQDMDHENMFWYRQDPGLGLRLIYFSYDVKMKEKGDIPEGYSVSREKKERFSLILESASTNQTSMYLCASSSGTGAGNTIYFGEGSWLTVV.

This chain joins TRBV5-4 and TRBJ1-3; D is undetermined. Trimming removed 4 bases at V and 0 bases at J, with 11 bases between. The CDR3 covers 15 residues. From germline, CDR1 is SGHNT and CDR2 YYREEE (reference sequence). The DNA of the CDR3 is TGTGCCAGCAGCCTCAAAGGGAGCTCTGGAAACACCATATATTTT. Protein product: CASSLKGSSGNTIYF.

The chain links TRBV7-9 to TRBJ2-7, with D possibly TRBD2 on 5 matching bases. The CDR3 has 14 amino acids. V was pared by 1 base and J by 7 bases, with 14 bases between. Looked up from germline, CDR1 is SEHNR and CDR2 is FQNEAQ (reference sequence). CDR3 in DNA: TGTGCCAGCAGCTTAGGCGACCTGGGGAGAGAGCAGTACTTC. It encodes CASSLGDLGREQYF.